This T cell receptor (beta chain) was captured by sequencing in a study of blood T cells in healthy people across ages. General study points: Both higher diversity and more naive CD4+ cells marked long-lived donors when set against aged donors.

Primed by a sample-barcoded 5' primer and a J-beta primer mix, a second PCR proceeded for about 7 to 11 cycles. TCRdb recomputed calls from the 5' RACE reads with MiXCR, one row per CDR3 protein. The sample includes 1.4 million to 1.5 million distinct CDR3 sequences, about 40% seen only once; the top ten take approximately 7.9%. Staff drew around 10 milliliters of peripheral blood from each donor. Per the germline V gene, CDR1 is ENHRY and CDR2 is SYGVKD. Trimming cost V 6 bases and J 13 bases; bases outside gene matches: 14. The CDR3 has 15 amino acids. Turning to this clonotype: Antigen specificity is unknown.

The sequenced sample consisted of blood. The receptor comes from a woman aged 18-29 years in good health. This chain connects TRBV10-3 to TRBJ2-1; 11 bases are shared with TRBD2. The CDR3 sequence: CAIRSETSGVATQFF. The CDR3 coding sequence is TGTGCCATCAGATCAGAGACTAGCGGGGTGGCGACCCAGTTCTTC.